This is a list of T cell receptor beta chains from one sample in a study of early T cells in non-severe SARS-CoV-2 infection. TCRdb re-analysed the 5' RACE reads in MiXCR, keeping a single row per CDR3 protein. This table has roughly 40,000 distinct CDR3 sequences, around 4.5% appearing once. Sequencing used whole blood. Receptors originate from an adult who was a healthcare worker with PCR-confirmed SARS-CoV-2 infection or an uninfected control (not recorded which). Both conserved end residues are part of each CDR3. D genes are given only for firm matches. Only part of the rows carry a size: once, few, many, or a class if the clone is expanded.

>TRBV2|-|many|TRBJ2-3
TGTGCCAGCAGTGAAGTGGCGGGTTATACGCAGTATTTT
CASSEVAGYTQYF
>TRBV7-8|-|many|TRBJ2-3
TGTGCCAGCAGCTATGACACAACAACGCAGTATTTT
CASSYDTTTQYF
>TRBV5-1|-|few|TRBJ2-5
TGCGCCAGCAGCGAAGCGTTGAAGACCCAGTACTTC
CASSEALKTQYF
>TRBV18|TRBD2|-|TRBJ2-5
TGTGCCAGCTCGACCGGCGGGCTAGCGGGAAGGACGACCCAGTACTTC
CASSTGGLAGRTTQYF
>TRBV7-7|TRBD2|-|TRBJ2-7
TGTGCTAGCAGCTTGAGCGGGAGTTCGACCGAGCAGTACTTC
CASSLSGSSTEQYF
>TRBV7-3|-|many|TRBJ1-1
TGTGCCAGCAGCAAAACAGGGAATAGGAATGAAGCTTTCTTT
CASSKTGNRNEAFF
>TRBV20-1|TRBD2|many|TRBJ2-1
TGCAGTGGTACAGGGACTAGCTCCTACAATGAGCAGTTCTTC
CSGTGTSSYNEQFF
>TRBV7-2|-|few|TRBJ1-2
TGTGCCAGCAGCTTAGGCGGGGCGGCTAACTATGGCTACACCTTC
CASSLGGAANYGYTF
>TRBV24-1|TRBD2|-|TRBJ2-3
TGTGCCACCAGTGATTCGCGGGGGAGCACAGATACGCAGTATTTT
CATSDSRGSTDTQYF
>TRBV6-5|TRBD1|many|TRBJ1-2
TGTGCCAGCAGACAAACAGGGGCCAACTATGGCTACACCTTC
CASRQTGANYGYTF
>TRBV5-4|-|-|TRBJ2-7
TGTGCCAGCAGCCGCCTGTTGTTGGGACTCCCAGTTGAAACCTACGAGCAGTACTTC
CASSRLLLGLPVETYEQYF
>TRBV3-1|-|few|TRBJ2-1
TGTGCCAGCAGCCAAGCGGTAGGGTTGGACAATGAGCAGTTCTTC
CASSQAVGLDNEQFF
>TRBV6-5|-|many|TRBJ2-1
TGTGCCAGCAGTTCCGAGGCCCCGTGGACCTACAATGAGCAGTTCTTC
CASSSEAPWTYNEQFF
>TRBV6-6|-|many|TRBJ1-2
TGTGCCAGCAGTTGGGGGAATGGCTACACCTTC
CASSWGNGYTF
>TRBV18|-|many|TRBJ2-2
TGTGCCAGCTCACCACCGTCCGTCGGGGAGCTGTTTTTT
CASSPPSVGELFF
>TRBV29-1|-|few|TRBJ1-1
TGCAGCGTTGCAGGGGCCCTAGGGGACACTGAAGCTTTCTTT
CSVAGALGDTEAFF
>TRBV10-3|-|many|TRBJ2-5
TGTGCCATCAGTGAACTAGGAGAAGAGACCCAGTACTTC
CAISELGEETQYF
>TRBV20-1|TRBD1|-|TRBJ1-1
TGCAGTGCTAGAGATGGCGGGACAGGGAACACTGAAGCTTTCTTT
CSARDGGTGNTEAFF
>TRBV7-8|TRBD1|many|TRBJ1-5
TGTGCCAGCAGACTCGGGACAGGGTTCGATCAGCCCCAGCATTTT
CASRLGTGFDQPQHF
>TRBV14|-|few|TRBJ2-3
TGTGCCAGCAGCCAAGCAAGGGCGAGGACAGATACGCAGTATTTT
CASSQARARTDTQYF
>TRBV28|TRBD2|-|TRBJ2-7
TGTGCCAGCAGTTTGCGGGGGGCTGGCTCCTACGAGCAGTACTTC
CASSLRGAGSYEQYF
>TRBV14|-|many|TRBJ2-7
TGTGCCAGCAGCCGGGGACCTGTCTCCTACGAGCAGTACTTC
CASSRGPVSYEQYF
>TRBV12-3/TRBV12-4|-|-|TRBJ1-2
TGTGCCAGCAGCCCTAGCAGGGTCGGTTCTGACTACACCTTC
CASSPSRVGSDYTF
>TRBV15|TRBD1|many|TRBJ1-4
TGTGCCACCAGCAGAGACCCGTCCCGACAGGGGAGACTGTTTTTT
CATSRDPSRQGRLFF
>TRBV20-1|TRBD2|many|TRBJ2-5
TGCAGTGCTATGGCCGGGGGGACCCAAGAGACCCAGTACTTC
CSAMAGGTQETQYF
>TRBV10-2|-|many|TRBJ2-7
TGCGCCAGCAGTGAGGACAGGACGGGCGAGCAGTACTTC
CASSEDRTGEQYF
>TRBV7-9|TRBD2|few|TRBJ2-7
TGTGCCAGCAGCTTACTAGCGGGATACGAGCAGTACTTC
CASSLLAGYEQYF
>TRBV7-6|TRBD1|many|TRBJ2-2
TGTGCCAGCAGCTTAGTAGGACAGGGGAACACCGGGGAGCTGTTTTTT
CASSLVGQGNTGELFF
>TRBV2|TRBD2|many|TRBJ2-3
TGTGCCAGCAGTGAAGAGCGGGGGGGCACAGATACGCAGTATTTT
CASSEERGGTDTQYF
>TRBV30|-|many|TRBJ1-5
TGTGCCTGGAGTGTAGGAAGGGAAGGCCAGCCCCAGCATTTT
CAWSVGREGQPQHF
>TRBV6-6|-|many|TRBJ1-2
TGTGCCAGCAGTTACTCAGGAGTGGGAGACTATGGCTACACCTTC
CASSYSGVGDYGYTF
>TRBV27|TRBD1|many|TRBJ2-7
TGTGCCAGCAGTACCCGCCCGGGACAGGGAACCTACGAGCAGTACTTC
CASSTRPGQGTYEQYF
>TRBV20-1|TRBD1|many|TRBJ1-2
TGCAGTGCGGAAGGACAGGAGAAGAACTATGGCTACACCTTC
CSAEGQEKNYGYTF
>TRBV11-2|-|-|TRBJ2-7
TGTGCCAGCAGCTTAGAGAGTACTTTTTCCGAGCAGTACTTC
CASSLESTFSEQYF
>TRBV7-9|-|few|TRBJ1-1
TGTGCCAGCAGCTCCGGAGAACAGGGAAGTCGGACTGAAGCTTTCTTT
CASSSGEQGSRTEAFF
>TRBV28|TRBD2|-|TRBJ2-7
TGTGCCAGCAGCTCTTTTTTCCTAGCGGGAGACGAGCAGTACTTC
CASSSFFLAGDEQYF
>TRBV11-2|-|-|TRBJ1-1
TGTGCCAGCAGCTTTACAGAGCACACTGAAGCTTTCTTT
CASSFTEHTEAFF
>TRBV20-1|-|many|TRBJ2-3
TGCAGTGCTAGAGGGGGGGGCACAGATACGCAGTATTTT
CSARGGGTDTQYF
>TRBV5-6|-|many|TRBJ2-6
TGTGCCAGCAGCTTGGATCGGCACAGAAGCTCTGGGGCCAACGTCCTGACTTTC
CASSLDRHRSSGANVLTF
>TRBV7-2|TRBD2|few|TRBJ2-1
TGTGCCAGCAGCTTTGTCAGCTTAGCGGGAGGATACAATGAGCAGTTCTTC
CASSFVSLAGGYNEQFF
>TRBV6-6|TRBD2|many|TRBJ2-7
TGTGCCAGCAGCCGAGCGGGACCCTACGAGCAGTACTTC
CASSRAGPYEQYF